Described below is a single T cell receptor (beta chain) sequence and its context. The antigen this receptor binds is unknown. No per-base quality is available; no much larger clone lies one base away. The donors were healthy, HIV-negative adults who had no recently reported acute infections or vaccinations. Only Caucasian adults living in Nashville, Tennessee, USA were represented among the donors. Magnetic negative selection was used to enrich CD4+ T cells, after which naive cells were positively selected on CD45RA and the negative fraction became the memory subset. Blood was collected by leukapheresis, and PBMCs were isolated by Ficoll-Histopaque density gradient centrifugation and then cryopreserved in liquid nitrogen vapor phase. Purity and quantity of every magnetically sorted T cell population were checked by analytical flow cytometry. From each sorted fraction, genomic DNA was isolated and quantified by UV absorbance on a Nanodrop 2000c.

This entry belongs to a study of shared clonotypes between healthy human individuals (dated by TCRdb to 2019 to 2021). With regard to the full study: A couple of women and three men aged 18 to 49 years were included in the cohort. For each donor, CD4 naive and CD4 memory were each run on three plates, CD8 naive on two plates, and CD8 memory on one plate. To estimate repertoire size and how much clonotype sharing occurs between individuals, the study deeply sequenced the blood TCR repertoires of roughly 5 healthy adults. To increase sequencing depth and limit assay-specific biases, TCR repertoire library preparation and sequencing were carried out by different laboratories using diverse techniques. Each donor's leukapheresis produced roughly between roughly 0.9 and 9 billion PBMCs.

Overall results and qualifications from the work: The genetic and exposure-history diversity represented was limited by the small number of donors. Roughly 5% of naive CD4, roughly 3.5% of naive CD8, about 2.5% of memory CD4, and approximately 0.39% of memory CD8 clonotypes were shared across several donors. Larger estimated clonotype richness was generally found for naive subsets than for memory subsets. Clonotypes shared by all four sorted-subset donors showed higher generation probabilities than non-shared clonotypes. Pairwise subsampling indicated that sequencing depth was expected to affect the degree of clonotype sharing among donors. Rarefaction of sorted-subset datasets indicated incomplete sequencing despite the large sequencing depth. Sampling was restricted to blood, and TCR repertoires in tissue are likely to differ from TCR repertoires in blood.

Using the deep immunoSEQ assay, TCR CDR3 regions were amplified from genomic DNA by multiplex PCR. Extracted genomic DNA from each cell subset was spread evenly across all wells of several immunoSEQ 96-well plates, with each plate serving as a replicate. For sorted subsets, around 200 ng genomic DNA, equal to 25,000 to 35,000 T cell genomes, was loaded into each replicate PCR. Purified libraries were measured with a Qubit 3.0 fluorometer, size-checked on a Bioanalyzer 2100, and measured again with the KAPA Library Quantification kit. Every immunoSEQ 96-well plate was sequenced on a dedicated single-read 150-cycle Illumina NextSeq 550 flow cell. Turning to the authors' computational methods: Because only junctional sequences without quality scores were contained in the immunoSEQ output, filtering matching that applied to full-length reads could not be performed. To assign V/J genes and CDR3, sequences were annotated using PyIR, a Python wrapper for IgBLAST v1.9, with IMGT germline references. Reads were removed for weak V/J assignments (E-value above 1e-6), missing CDR3, stop codons, out-of-frame junctions, or ambiguous translated residues. V3J clonotypes were defined as sequences sharing the same inferred V gene, J gene, and CDR3 amino acid sequence. The percentage overlap between two repertoires was calculated by dividing the number of shared unique clonotypes by the size of the smaller repertoire. Repertoire richness was assessed with RTK rarefaction, the Chao1 estimator, and Recon v2.1 estimates of unobserved clonotypes. Generation probabilities were computed with OLGA for all TCRbeta clonotypes obtained by the gDNA method from several donors. What TCRdb holds here is the immuneACCESS table cut down to in-frame rearrangements. Part of the clones is not present; checked against another copy, under half of the missing clones reflect an unresolved V gene, and the others are unexplained. The V and J calls and the clone size are those of that table, but D and trimming were determined from the DNA. The sample table shows some 2.1 million clones, and 85% to 95% are seen once. Jointly, the top ten make up more than 0.1% of the sample.

Sequencing input: naive CD4+ T cells sorted from blood. The cell subset or site label for this specimen denotes: CD45RA+ positively selected. The sequence was collected from a man aged 18 to 30 in good health.

The DNA is TGTGCCAGCAGTTATACCGGGACAGGGAGCTATGGCTACACCTTC. Translated, it gives CASSYTGTGSYGYTF. The chain is assembled from TRBV6-6 and TRBJ1-2, with 9 bases aligning to TRBD1. Trimmed from V: 3 bases; trimmed from J: 4 bases; junction bases lacking a gene match: 6. CDR1 is given as MNHNY and CDR2 as SVGAGI, both from the germline V gene (reference sequence). The CDR3 measures 15 amino acids from cysteine to phenylalanine. The kept DNA is CDR3 alone, 45 bases in frame from the first base.